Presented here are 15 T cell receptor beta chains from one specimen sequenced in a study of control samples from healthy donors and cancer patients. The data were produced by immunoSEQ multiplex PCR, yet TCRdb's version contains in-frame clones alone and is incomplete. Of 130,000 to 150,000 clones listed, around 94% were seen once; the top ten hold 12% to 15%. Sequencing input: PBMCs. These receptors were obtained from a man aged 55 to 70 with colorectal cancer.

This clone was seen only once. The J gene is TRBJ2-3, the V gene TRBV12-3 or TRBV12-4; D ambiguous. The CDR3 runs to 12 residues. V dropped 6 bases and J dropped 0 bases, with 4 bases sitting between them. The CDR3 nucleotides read TGTGCCAGCAGAACTAGCACAGATACGCAGTATTTT. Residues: CASRTSTDTQYF.

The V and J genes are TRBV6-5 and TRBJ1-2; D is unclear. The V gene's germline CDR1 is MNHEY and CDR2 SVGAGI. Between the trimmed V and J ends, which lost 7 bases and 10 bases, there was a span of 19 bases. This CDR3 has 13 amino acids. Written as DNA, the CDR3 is TGTGCCAGCACGACGGGGATAGGTGTTGTCTACACCTTC. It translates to CASTTGIGVVYTF.

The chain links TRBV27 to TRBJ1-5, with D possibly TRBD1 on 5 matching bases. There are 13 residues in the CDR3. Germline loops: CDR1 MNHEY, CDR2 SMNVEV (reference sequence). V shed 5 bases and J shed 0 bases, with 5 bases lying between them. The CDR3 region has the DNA TGTGCCAGCAGTACAGGTAGCAATCAGCCCCAGCATTTT. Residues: CASSTGSNQPQHF.

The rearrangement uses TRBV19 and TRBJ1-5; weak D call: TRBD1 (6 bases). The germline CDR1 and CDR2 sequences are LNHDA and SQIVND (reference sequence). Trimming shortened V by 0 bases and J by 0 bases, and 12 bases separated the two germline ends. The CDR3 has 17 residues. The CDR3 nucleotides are TGTGCCAGTAGTATAGAGGGCAGGGGCCTTAGCAATCAGCCCCAGCATTTT. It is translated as CASSIEGRGLSNQPQHF.

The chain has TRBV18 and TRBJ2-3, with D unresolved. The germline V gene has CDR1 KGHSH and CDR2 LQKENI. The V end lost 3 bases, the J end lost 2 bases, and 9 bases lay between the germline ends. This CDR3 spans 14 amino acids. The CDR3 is CASSPQENTDTQYF. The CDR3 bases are TGTGCCAGCTCACCTCAGGAAAACACAGATACGCAGTATTTT.

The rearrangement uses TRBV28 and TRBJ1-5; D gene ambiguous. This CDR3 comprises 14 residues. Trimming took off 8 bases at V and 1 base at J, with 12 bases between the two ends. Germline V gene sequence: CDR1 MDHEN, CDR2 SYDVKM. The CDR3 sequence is CASSVLFSNQPQHF. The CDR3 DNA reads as TGTGCCAGCTCAGTTTTATTCAGCAATCAGCCCCAGCATTTT.

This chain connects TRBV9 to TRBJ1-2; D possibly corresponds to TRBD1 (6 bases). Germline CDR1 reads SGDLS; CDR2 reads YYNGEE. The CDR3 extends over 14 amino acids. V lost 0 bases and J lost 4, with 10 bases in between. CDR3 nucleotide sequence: TGTGCCAGCAGCGTAGATCAGGGGCCCTATGGCTACACCTTC. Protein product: CASSVDQGPYGYTF.

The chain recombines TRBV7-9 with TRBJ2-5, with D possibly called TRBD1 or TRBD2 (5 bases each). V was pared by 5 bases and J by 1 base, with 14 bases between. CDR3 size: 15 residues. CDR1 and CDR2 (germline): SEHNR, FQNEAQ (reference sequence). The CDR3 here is CASSNWGLSQETQYF. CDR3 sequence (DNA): TGTGCCAGCAGCAATTGGGGGTTGTCCCAAGAGACCCAGTACTTC.

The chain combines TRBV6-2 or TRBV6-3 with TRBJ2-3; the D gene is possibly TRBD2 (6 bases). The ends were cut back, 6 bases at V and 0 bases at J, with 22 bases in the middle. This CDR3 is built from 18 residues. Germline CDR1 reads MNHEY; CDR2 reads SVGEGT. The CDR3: CASSPPGLQAASTDTQYF. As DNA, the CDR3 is TGTGCCAGCAGCCCGCCGGGACTCCAAGCCGCGAGCACAGATACGCAGTATTTT.

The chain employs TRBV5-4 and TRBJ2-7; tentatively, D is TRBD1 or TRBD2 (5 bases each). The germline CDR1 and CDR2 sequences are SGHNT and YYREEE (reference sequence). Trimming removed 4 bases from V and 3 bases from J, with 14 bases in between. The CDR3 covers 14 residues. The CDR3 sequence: CASSTGTLDYEQYF. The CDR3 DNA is TGTGCCAGCAGCACCGGGACGCTAGACTACGAGCAGTACTTC.

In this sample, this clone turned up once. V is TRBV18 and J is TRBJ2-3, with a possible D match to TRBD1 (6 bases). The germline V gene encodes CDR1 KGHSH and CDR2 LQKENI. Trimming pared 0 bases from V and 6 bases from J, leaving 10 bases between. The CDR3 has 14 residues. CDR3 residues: CASSPPGARDTQYF. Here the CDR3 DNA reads TGTGCCAGCTCACCACCGGGGGCGCGGGATACGCAGTATTTT.

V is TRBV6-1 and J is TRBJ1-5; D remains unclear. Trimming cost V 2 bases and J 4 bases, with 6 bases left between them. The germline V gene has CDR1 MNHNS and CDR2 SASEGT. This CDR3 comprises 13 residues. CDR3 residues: CASSERRNQPQHF. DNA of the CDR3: TGTGCCAGCAGTGAAAGGCGGAATCAGCCCCAGCATTTT.

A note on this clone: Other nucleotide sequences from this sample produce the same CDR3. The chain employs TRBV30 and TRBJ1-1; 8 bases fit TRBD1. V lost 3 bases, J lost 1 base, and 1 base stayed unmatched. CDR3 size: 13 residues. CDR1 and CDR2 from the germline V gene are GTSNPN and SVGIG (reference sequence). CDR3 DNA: TGTGCCTGGAGCGGACAGGGGAACACTGAAGCTTTCTTT. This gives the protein CAWSGQGNTEAFF.

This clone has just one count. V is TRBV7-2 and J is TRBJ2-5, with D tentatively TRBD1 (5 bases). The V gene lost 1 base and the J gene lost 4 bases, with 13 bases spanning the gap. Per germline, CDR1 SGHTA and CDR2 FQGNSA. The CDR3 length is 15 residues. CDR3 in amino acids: CASSLVFGAGETQYF. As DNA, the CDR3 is TGTGCCAGCAGCTTAGTGTTTGGGGCCGGAGAGACCCAGTACTTC.

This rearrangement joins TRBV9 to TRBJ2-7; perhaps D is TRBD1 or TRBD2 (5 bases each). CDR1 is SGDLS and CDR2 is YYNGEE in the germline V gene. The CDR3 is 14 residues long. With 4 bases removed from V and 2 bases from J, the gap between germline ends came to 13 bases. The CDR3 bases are TGTGCCAGCAGCCCCCGGGACCCTGCCTACGAGCAGTACTTC. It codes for CASSPRDPAYEQYF.